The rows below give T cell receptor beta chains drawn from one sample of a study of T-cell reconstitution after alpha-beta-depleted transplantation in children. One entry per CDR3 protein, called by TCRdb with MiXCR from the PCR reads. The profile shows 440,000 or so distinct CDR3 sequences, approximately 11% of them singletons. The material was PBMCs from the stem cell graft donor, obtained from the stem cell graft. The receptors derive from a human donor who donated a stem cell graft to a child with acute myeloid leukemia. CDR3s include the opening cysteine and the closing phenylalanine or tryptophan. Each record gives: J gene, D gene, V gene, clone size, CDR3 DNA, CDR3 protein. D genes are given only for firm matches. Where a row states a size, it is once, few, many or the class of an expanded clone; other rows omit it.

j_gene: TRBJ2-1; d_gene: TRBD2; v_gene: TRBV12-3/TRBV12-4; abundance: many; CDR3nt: TGTGCCAGCAGTCCAGGGACTAGCGGGGTCTACAATGAGCAGTTCTTC; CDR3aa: CASSPGTSGVYNEQFF
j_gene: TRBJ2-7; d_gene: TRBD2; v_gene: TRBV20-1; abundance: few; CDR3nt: TGCAGTGCTTGGACTAGCGGGACGACCTACGAGCAGTACTTC; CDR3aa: CSAWTSGTTYEQYF
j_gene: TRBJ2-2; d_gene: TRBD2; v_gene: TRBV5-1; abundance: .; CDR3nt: TGCGCCAGCAGCTTAGGACCGGGACTAGCGGGAGTCGGCGGGGAGCTGTTTTTT; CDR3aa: CASSLGPGLAGVGGELFF
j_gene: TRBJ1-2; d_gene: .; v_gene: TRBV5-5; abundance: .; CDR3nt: TGTGCCAGCAGCTCTACACGGGGTGGCTACACCTTC; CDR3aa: CASSSTRGGYTF
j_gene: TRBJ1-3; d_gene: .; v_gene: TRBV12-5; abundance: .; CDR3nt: TGTGCTAGTGGTTTGGTACTCAGGGGCACTGGAAACACCATATATTTT; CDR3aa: CASGLVLRGTGNTIYF
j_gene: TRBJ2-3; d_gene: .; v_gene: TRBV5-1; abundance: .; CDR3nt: TGCGCCAGCATGCTGAACACAGATACGCAGTATTTT; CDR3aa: CASMLNTDTQYF
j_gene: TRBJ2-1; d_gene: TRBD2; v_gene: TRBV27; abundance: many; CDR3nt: TGTGCCAGCACGACTAGCGGGAGGGCGTTTAACAATGAGCAGTTCTTC; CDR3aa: CASTTSGRAFNNEQFF
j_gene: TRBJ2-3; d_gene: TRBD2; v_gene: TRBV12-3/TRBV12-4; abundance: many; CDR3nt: TGTGCCAGCAGTTTAGCGGGACTAGCGGGAGATACGCAGTATTTT; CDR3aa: CASSLAGLAGDTQYF
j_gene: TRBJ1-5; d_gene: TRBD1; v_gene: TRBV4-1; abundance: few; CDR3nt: TGCGCCAGCAGCCATGTGACAGGGCCATATCAGCCCCAGCATTTT; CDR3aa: CASSHVTGPYQPQHF
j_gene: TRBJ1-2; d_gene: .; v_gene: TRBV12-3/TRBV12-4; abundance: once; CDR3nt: TGTGCCAGCAGTCACGGGGAGAACTATGGCTACACCTTC; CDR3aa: CASSHGENYGYTF
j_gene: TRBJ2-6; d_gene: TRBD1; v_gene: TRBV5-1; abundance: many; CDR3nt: TGCGCCAGCAGCTGGGACAGTATAAGCTCTGGGGCCAACGTCCTGACTTTC; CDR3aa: CASSWDSISSGANVLTF
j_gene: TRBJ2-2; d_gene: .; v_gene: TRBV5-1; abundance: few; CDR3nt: TGCGCCAGCAGCATCCGGGCCCCGGACGCCGGGGAGCTGTTTTTT; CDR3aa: CASSIRAPDAGELFF
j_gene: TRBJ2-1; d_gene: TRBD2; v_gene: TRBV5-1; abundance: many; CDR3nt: TGCGCCAGCAGCTTGGCCGGGACTAGCGGCAATGAGCAGTTCTTC; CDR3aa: CASSLAGTSGNEQFF
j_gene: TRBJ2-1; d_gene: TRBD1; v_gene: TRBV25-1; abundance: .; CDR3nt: TGTGCCAGCAGGGGGACAGGGATCTCCTACAATGAGCAGTTCTTC; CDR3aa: CASRGTGISYNEQFF
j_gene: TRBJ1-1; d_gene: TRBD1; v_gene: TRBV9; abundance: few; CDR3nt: TGTGCCAGCAGCGTAGGGCAGGGGGACGCTGCTTTCTTT; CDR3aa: CASSVGQGDAAFF
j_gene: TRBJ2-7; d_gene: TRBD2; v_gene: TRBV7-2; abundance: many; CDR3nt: TGTGCCAGCAGCTCCGGACTAGCGCGAGAGCAGTACTTC; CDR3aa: CASSSGLAREQYF
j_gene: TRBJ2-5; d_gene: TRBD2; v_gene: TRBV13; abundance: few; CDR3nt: TGTGCCAGCAGCTCGCTAGCGGAACCACCCAGCGCAGAGACCCGGTACTTC; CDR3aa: CASSSLAEPPSAETRYF
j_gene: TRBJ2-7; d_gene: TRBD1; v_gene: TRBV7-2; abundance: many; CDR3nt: TGTGCCAGCAGCGTGGGACAGGGAACCTACGAGCAGTACTTC; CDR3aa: CASSVGQGTYEQYF
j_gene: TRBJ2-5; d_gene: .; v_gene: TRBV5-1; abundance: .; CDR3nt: TGCGCCAGCAGAGGGGACAACTTCGGGGGGACCCAGTACTTC; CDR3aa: CASRGDNFGGTQYF
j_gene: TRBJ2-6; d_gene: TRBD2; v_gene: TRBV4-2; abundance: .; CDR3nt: TGTGCCAGCAGCCCCAGAGGACTAGCGGAGAACTCTGGGGCCAACGTCCTGACTTTC; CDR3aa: CASSPRGLAENSGANVLTF
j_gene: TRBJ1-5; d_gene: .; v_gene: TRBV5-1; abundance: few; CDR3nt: TGCGCCAGCAGCTTGGCGGGCAGTAGCAATCAGCCCCAGCATTTT; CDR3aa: CASSLAGSSNQPQHF
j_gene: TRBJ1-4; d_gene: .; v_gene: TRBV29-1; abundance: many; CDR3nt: TGCAGCTGTACGGGGGTGGGCACAACTAATGAAAAACTGTTTTTT; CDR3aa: CSCTGVGTTNEKLFF
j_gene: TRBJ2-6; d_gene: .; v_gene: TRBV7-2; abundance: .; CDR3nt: TGTGCCAGCAGCCCATTATTTCCCTCTGGGGCCAACGTCCTGACTTTC; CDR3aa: CASSPLFPSGANVLTF
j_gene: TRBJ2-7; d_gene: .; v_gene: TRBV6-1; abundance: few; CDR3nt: TGTGCCAGCAGTGGGACCGACAGGAGCTCCTACGAGCAGTACTTC; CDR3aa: CASSGTDRSSYEQYF
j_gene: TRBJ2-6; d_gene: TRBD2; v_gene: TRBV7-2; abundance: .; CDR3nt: TGTGCCAGCAGATTAGCGGGGGATCTCTCTGGGGCCAACGTCCTGACTTTC; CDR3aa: CASRLAGDLSGANVLTF
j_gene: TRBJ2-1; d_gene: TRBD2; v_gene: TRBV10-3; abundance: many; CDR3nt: TGTGCCATCAGAAAAGAACCAGCGGGGGGTCTCGAGCAGTTCTTC; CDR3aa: CAIRKEPAGGLEQFF
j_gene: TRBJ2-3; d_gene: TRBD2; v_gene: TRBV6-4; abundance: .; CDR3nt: TGTGCCAGCAGTAAAGCGGGAACCAGTGATACGCAGTATTTT; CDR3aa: CASSKAGTSDTQYF
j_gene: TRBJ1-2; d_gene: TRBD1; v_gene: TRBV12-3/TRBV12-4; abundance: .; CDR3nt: TGTGCCAGCAGCGATCGGACAGGAGATGGCTACACCTTC; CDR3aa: CASSDRTGDGYTF
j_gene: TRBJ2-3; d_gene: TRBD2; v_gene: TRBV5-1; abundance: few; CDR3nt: TGCGCCAGCAGCCCAGGGTTCCCAGCGGGACTAACAGATACGCAGTATTTT; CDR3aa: CASSPGFPAGLTDTQYF
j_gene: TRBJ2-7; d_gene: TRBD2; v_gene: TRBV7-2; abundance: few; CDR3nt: TGTGCCAGCAGCCCTAGCGGGAGGGCCTTCGAGCAGTACTTC; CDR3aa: CASSPSGRAFEQYF
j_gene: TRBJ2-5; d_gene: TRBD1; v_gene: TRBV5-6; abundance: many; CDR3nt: TGTGCCAGCAGTCTTGGGACAGGGACGTACCAAGAGACCCAGTACTTC; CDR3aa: CASSLGTGTYQETQYF
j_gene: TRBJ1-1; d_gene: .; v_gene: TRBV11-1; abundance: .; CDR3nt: TGTGCCAGCAGCTCAATTAAGATTGGGGAGAACACTGAAGCTTTCTTT; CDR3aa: CASSSIKIGENTEAFF
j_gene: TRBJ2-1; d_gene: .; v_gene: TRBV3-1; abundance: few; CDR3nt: TGTGCCAGCAGCCACAGTCTAGTGGGTAATGAGCAGTTCTTC; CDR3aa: CASSHSLVGNEQFF
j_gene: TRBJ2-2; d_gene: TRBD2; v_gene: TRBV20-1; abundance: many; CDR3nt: TGCAGTGCTAGGGATAGCGGGAGGGGCACCGGGGAGCTGTTTTTT; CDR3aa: CSARDSGRGTGELFF
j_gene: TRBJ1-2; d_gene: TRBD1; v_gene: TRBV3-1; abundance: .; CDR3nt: TGTGCCAGCAGCCACGCCTGGGACAGGGACTATGGCTACACCTTC; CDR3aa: CASSHAWDRDYGYTF
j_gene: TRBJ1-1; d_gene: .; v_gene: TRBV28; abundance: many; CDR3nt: TGTGCCAGCACCCAAAGTACTGAAGCTTTCTTT; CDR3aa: CASTQSTEAFF
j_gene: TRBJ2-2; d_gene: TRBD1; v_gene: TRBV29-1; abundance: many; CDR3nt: TGCAGCGTAAATATACAGGGGGCGAACACCGGGGAGCTGTTTTTT; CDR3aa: CSVNIQGANTGELFF
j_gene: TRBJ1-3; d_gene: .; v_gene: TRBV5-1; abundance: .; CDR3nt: TGCGCCAGCAGCTTGGAGGGACCGGAGGGAAACACCATATATTTT; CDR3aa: CASSLEGPEGNTIYF
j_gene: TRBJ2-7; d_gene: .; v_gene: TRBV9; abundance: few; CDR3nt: TGTGCCAGCAGCAAAGGGGAGAGGAGCTCCTACGAGCAGTACTTC; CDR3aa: CASSKGERSSYEQYF
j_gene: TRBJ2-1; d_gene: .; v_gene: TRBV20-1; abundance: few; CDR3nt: TGCAGCGTGCGTGGGGTTAGTGGCTCCTACAATGAGCAGTTCTTC; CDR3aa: CSVRGVSGSYNEQFF
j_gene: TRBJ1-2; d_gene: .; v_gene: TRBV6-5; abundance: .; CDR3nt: TGTGCCAGCAGTTGGGGCGGGGGTTTTGCCTATGGCTACACCTTC; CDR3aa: CASSWGGGFAYGYTF
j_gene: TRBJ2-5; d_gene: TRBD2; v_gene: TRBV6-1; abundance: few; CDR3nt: TGTGCCAGCAGGGGGGGACTAGCAGAGACCCAGTACTTC; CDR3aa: CASRGGLAETQYF
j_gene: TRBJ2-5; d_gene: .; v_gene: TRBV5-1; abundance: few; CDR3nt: TGCGCCAGCAGCTTGCAGCTTTGGGAGACCCAGTACTTC; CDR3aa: CASSLQLWETQYF
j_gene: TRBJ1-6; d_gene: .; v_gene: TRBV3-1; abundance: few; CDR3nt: TGTGCCAGCAGCCAGGCCCGGTTTGGATCCTATAATTCACCCCTCCACTTT; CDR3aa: CASSQARFGSYNSPLHF
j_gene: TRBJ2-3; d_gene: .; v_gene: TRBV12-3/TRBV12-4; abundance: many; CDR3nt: TGTGCCAGCAGTTCCTCAGTAGATACGCAGTATTTT; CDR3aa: CASSSSVDTQYF
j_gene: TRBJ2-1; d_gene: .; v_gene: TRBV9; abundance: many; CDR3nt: TGTGCCAGCAGCGTAGGAAACGCAAACCGTTACAATGAGCAGTTCTTC; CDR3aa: CASSVGNANRYNEQFF
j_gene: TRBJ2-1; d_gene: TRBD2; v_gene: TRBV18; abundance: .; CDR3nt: TGTGCCAGCTCACCAAAGGCGGGAGTTGAGCAGTTCTTC; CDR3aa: CASSPKAGVEQFF
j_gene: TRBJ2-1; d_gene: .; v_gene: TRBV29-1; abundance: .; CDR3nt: TGCAGCGTTTCCGGGAAAAGCTCCTACAATGAGCAGTTCTTC; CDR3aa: CSVSGKSSYNEQFF
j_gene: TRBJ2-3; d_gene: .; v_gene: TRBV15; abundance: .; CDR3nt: TGTGCCACCAGCTTTGACAGCACAGATACGCAGTATTTT; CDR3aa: CATSFDSTDTQYF
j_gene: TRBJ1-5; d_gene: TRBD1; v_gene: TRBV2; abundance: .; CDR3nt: TGTGCCAGCAGAGGGGACAGTAGCAATCAGCCCCAGCATTTT; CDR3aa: CASRGDSSNQPQHF
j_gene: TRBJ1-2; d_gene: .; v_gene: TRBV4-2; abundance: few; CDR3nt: TGTGCCAGCAGCCCGGGCGGGGGGCTCATCGATCATGGCTACACCTTC; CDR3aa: CASSPGGGLIDHGYTF
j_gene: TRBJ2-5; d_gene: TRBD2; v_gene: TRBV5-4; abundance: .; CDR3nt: TGTGCCAGCAGCTGGGTGACTAGCCGGGAGACCCAGTACTTC; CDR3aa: CASSWVTSRETQYF
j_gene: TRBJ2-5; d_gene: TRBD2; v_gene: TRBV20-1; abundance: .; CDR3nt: TGCAGTGCTAGATCAATCGCGGGGGGGTGGGAGACCCAGTACTTC; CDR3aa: CSARSIAGGWETQYF
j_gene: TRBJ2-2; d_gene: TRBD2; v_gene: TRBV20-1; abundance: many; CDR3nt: TGCAGTGCTAAGACGGGAGGGCGGGACACCGGGGAGCTGTTTTTT; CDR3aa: CSAKTGGRDTGELFF
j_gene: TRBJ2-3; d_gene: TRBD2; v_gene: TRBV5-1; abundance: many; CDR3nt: TGCGCCAGCAGCTTGTTAAGCGGGAGAGGAACAGATACGCAGTATTTT; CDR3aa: CASSLLSGRGTDTQYF
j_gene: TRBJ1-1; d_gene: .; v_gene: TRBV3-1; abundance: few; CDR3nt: TGTGCCAGCAGCCAAGGGCCGGGCCGCTTAGAGACTGAAGCTTTCTTT; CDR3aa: CASSQGPGRLETEAFF